This T cell receptor beta chain is from a study of cytomegalovirus exposure and HLA in healthy donors. The overall study: A preliminary data release comprised tens of millions of unique TCRs obtained from HLA-typed donors. General study points: With high specificity and sensitivity, the classifier reportedly diagnosed cytomegalovirus status.

This CDR3 is built from 12 residues. Germline values: CDR1 SEHNR, CDR2 FQNEAQ (reference sequence). The V and J ends lost 3 bases and 7 bases respectively, with 9 bases between them. A word on this clone: As yet, its antigen is unknown.

In the PCR, 60 Vbeta and 13 Jbeta primers were used. Original methodology: Around 11 million of tens of millions of unique TCR beta chains were shared, per a later count. Sequenced by immunoSEQ multiplex PCR; TCRdb stores in-frame clones only, minus some. Clone size and the V and J calls come from that table; the DNA yielded D and trimming. The repertoire holds about 150,000 clones, with about 74% as singletons. This clonotype was obtained from a man aged 18 to 29 in good health and CMV-seropositive. The V call is TRBV7-9, the J call TRBJ1-1; D is unclear. Sequenced: PBMCs. The CDR3 sequence is CASSFADVEAFF. The DNA for the CDR3 is TGTGCCAGCAGCTTCGCGGATGTTGAAGCTTTCTTT.